Shown below are 14 T cell receptor beta chains from a single sample sequenced in a study of T cells after yellow fever vaccination. TCRdb itself ran the 5' RACE reads through MiXCR, one entry per CDR3 protein. Of 450,000 to 650,000 distinct CDR3 sequences detected, less than 25% appear once; the ten largest clones hold around 17%. Sequencing used PBMCs, obtained approximately 22 days after the first yellow fever vaccination. The receptor set was obtained from a man aged 18 to 30 who received the YFV17D yellow fever vaccine.

This clonotype was found a few times. The chain uses TRBV6-2 or TRBV6-3 and TRBJ2-2; D may be TRBD2 (6 bases). CDR3 length: 16 amino acids. Trimming pared 0 bases from V and 2 bases from J, leaving 10 bases between. The germline gives CDR1 MNHEY, CDR2 SVGEGT. CDR3 loop: CASSYSRERNTGELFF. Written as DNA, the CDR3 is TGTGCCAGCAGTTACTCGCGGGAAAGAAACACCGGGGAGCTGTTTTTT.

The chain has TRBV3-1 and TRBJ2-1; 7 bases agree with TRBD1. In germline, CDR1 is LGHDT, CDR2 YNNKEL (reference sequence). V was pared by 2 bases and J by 9 bases, with 10 bases of the junction left unmatched. CDR3 size: 15 residues. This CDR3 reads CASSQRTGGGVEQFF. CDR3 DNA: TGTGCCAGCAGCCAACGGACAGGTGGGGGTGTTGAGCAGTTCTTC.

The CDR3 nucleotides are TGCAGTGCTAGAGATCCGCCTAGCGGGGGATCCTACAATGAGCAGTTCTTC. Protein: CSARDPPSGGSYNEQFF. V and J are TRBV20-1 and TRBJ2-1; 10 nucleotides match TRBD2. The V segment lost 0 bases and the J segment 1 base; nucleotides outside the gene matches: 6. The CDR3 has 17 residues. The germline gives CDR1 DFQATT, CDR2 SNEGSKA (reference sequence).

This clonotype was recorded a few times. The CDR3 reads CASSSARWGDTEAFF. CDR3 DNA sequence: TGCGCCAGCAGCTCCGCCAGATGGGGGGACACTGAAGCTTTCTTT. The chain recombines TRBV5-1 with TRBJ1-1, with TRBD1 as a possible D gene (5 bases). The V gene lost 3 bases and the J gene lost 3 bases, with 15 bases spanning the gap. CDR3 length equals 15 residues. Germline CDR1 reads SGHRS; CDR2 reads YFSETQ.

This clonotype appeared a few times. The chain recombines TRBV3-1 with TRBJ2-7; D unclear. The germline V gene encodes CDR1 LGHDT and CDR2 YNNKEL (reference sequence). V was shortened by 2 bases and J by 3 bases, with 14 bases between the two germline ends. The CDR3 length is 15 residues. The CDR3 here is CASSQRPRIYYEQYF. CDR3 coding DNA: TGTGCCAGCAGCCAAAGGCCAAGAATCTACTACGAGCAGTACTTC.

This clonotype was detected only a few times. This chain uses TRBV7-2 with TRBJ2-3; 8 bases agree with TRBD2. This CDR3 has 17 residues. Losses at the gene ends were 5 bases for V and 1 base for J; bases not matched to a gene: 11. Per germline, CDR1 SGHTA and CDR2 FQGNSA. CDR3 DNA: TGTGCCAGCAGCCTTACCCCTCCCGGGGGGGGCACAGATACGCAGTATTTT. Translation: CASSLTPPGGGTDTQYF.

The chain employs TRBV10-3 and TRBJ2-3, with D tentatively TRBD1 or TRBD2 (5 bases each). CDR1 and CDR2 (germline): ENHRY, SYGVKD. The V end was cut by 8 bases, the J end by 0 bases, with 12 bases between. CDR3 length: 14 residues. CDR3: CAIRWDASTDTQYF. Here the CDR3 DNA reads TGTGCCATCCGGTGGGACGCGAGCACAGATACGCAGTATTTT.

This clonotype was seen a few times. The V gene is TRBV28, the J gene TRBJ2-7; 8 bases fit TRBD1. The CDR3 extends over 12 amino acids. Per germline, CDR1 MDHEN and CDR2 SYDVKM. The V and J ends lost 10 bases and 6 bases, in that order; junction bases with no gene match: 8. The CDR3 DNA is TGTGCCACTTCCGGGACAGGCATCGAGCAGTACGTC. This gives the protein CATSGTGIEQYV.

V gene TRBV15 combines with J gene TRBJ1-4, with D perhaps TRBD1 (5 bases). The length of the CDR3 is 14 residues. The V end lost 0 bases, the J end lost 8 bases, and 10 bases lay between the germline ends. CDR1 and CDR2 (germline): LNHNV, YYDKDF (reference sequence). CDR3 amino acids: CATSRDPRVEKLFF. The CDR3, as DNA: TGTGCCACCAGCAGAGATCCCAGGGTCGAAAAACTGTTTTTT.

For this clonotype: A much larger clone is a single base away; this may be a read error. The genes are TRBV10-3 and TRBJ2-2; D ambiguous. V was cut by 6 bases and J by 1 base, with 3 bases left in between. The CDR3 runs 12 residues. Per the germline V gene, CDR1 is ENHRY and CDR2 is SYGVKD. CDR3 amino acids: CAISQNTGELFF. CDR3 DNA sequence: TGTGCCATCAGCCAGAACACCGGGGAGCTGTTTTTT.

V is TRBV7-2 and J is TRBJ2-1, with a possible D match to TRBD1 (6 bases). Trimming removed 3 bases at V and 3 bases at J, with 15 bases between. CDR1 and CDR2 (germline): SGHTA, FQGNSA. The CDR3 is 16 amino acids. The CDR3 region is CASSFGGGLDYNEQFF. The CDR3 DNA is TGTGCCAGCAGCTTTGGGGGCGGCCTAGACTACAATGAGCAGTTCTTC. The full variable domain, rest sourced from reference TRBV7-2 and TRBJ2-1, is GAGVSQSPSNKVTEKGKDVELRCDPISGHTALYWYRQSLGQGLEFLIYFQGNSAPDKSGLPSDRFSAERTGGSVSTLTIQRTQQEDSAVYLCASSFGGGLDYNEQFFGPGTRLTVL.

This clonotype was detected a few times. V is TRBV9 and J is TRBJ2-5; TRBD2 matches 11 bases. There are 16 residues in the CDR3. Germline CDR1 and CDR2: SGDLS and YYNGEE. V lost 0 bases, J lost 5 bases, and 6 bases stayed unmatched. CDR3 sequence reads: CASSVAGTSGSETQYF. For the CDR3, the DNA is TGTGCCAGCAGCGTAGCGGGGACTAGCGGAAGCGAGACCCAGTACTTC.

The chain recombines TRBV6-1 with TRBJ2-1; the match to TRBD1 covers 8 bases. CDR3 size: 14 residues. CDR1 MNHNS and CDR2 SASEGT come from the germline V gene. V lost 6 bases to trimming and J lost 4 bases; unmatched junction nucleotides: 5. The CDR3 sequence: CASSSRQGYNEQFF. For the CDR3, the DNA is TGTGCCAGCAGCTCTAGACAGGGGTACAATGAGCAGTTCTTC.

The chain joins TRBV4-2 to TRBJ2-3, with 12 positions matching TRBD2. With 0 bases clipped from V and 14 bases from J, the junction kept 6 bases outside the gene matches. The CDR3 runs 14 residues. Looked up from germline, CDR1 is LGHNA and CDR2 is YNFKEQ. The CDR3 sequence is CASSQDSLGLAGYF. DNA of the CDR3: TGTGCCAGCAGCCAAGATTCATTGGGACTAGCGGGGTATTTT.